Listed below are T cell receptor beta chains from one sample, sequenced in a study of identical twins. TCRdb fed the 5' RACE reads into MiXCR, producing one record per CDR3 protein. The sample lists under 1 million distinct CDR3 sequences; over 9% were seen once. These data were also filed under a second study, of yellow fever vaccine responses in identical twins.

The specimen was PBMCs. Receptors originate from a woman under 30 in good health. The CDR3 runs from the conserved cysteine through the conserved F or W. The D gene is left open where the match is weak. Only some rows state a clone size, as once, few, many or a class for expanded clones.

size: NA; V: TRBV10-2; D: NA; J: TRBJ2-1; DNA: TGCGCCAGCAGTGAGTCAAGGGGTGAGCAGTTCTTC; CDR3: CASSESRGEQFF
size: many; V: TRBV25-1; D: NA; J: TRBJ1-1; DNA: TGTGCCAGCAGTTCCCCCAACAGCGACCTTGAAGCTTTCTTT; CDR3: CASSSPNSDLEAFF
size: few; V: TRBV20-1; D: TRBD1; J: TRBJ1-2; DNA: TGCAGTGCCCCCGGTACAGGGGAAGGCTACACCTTC; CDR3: CSAPGTGEGYTF
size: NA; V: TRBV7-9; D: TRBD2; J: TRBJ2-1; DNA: TGTGCCAGCAGCTTTGCGGGGGGAGCGAATGAGCAGTTCTTC; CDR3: CASSFAGGANEQFF
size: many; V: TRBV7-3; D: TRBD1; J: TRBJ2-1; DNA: TGTGCCAGCAGCTTTGGGGACAGCTCCTACAATGAGCAGTTCTTC; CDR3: CASSFGDSSYNEQFF
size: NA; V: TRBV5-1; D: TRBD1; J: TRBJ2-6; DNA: TGCGCCAGCAGCAGCGACAGGGGACCTGGGGCCAACGTCCTGACTTTC; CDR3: CASSSDRGPGANVLTF
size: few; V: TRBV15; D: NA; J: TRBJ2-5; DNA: TGTGCCACCAGCAGATCCAGGGTTGGGGAGACCCAGTACTTC; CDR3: CATSRSRVGETQYF
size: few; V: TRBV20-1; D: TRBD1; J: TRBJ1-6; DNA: TGCAGTGCTAGGTATACAGGGGCTGGATCACCCCTCCACTTT; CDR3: CSARYTGAGSPLHF
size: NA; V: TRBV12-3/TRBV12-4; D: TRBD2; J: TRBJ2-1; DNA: TGTGCCAGCAGTCCTCAAGCTAGCGGGATCTACAATGAGCAGTTCTTC; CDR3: CASSPQASGIYNEQFF
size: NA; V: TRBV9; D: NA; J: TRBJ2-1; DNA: TGTGCCAGCAGCCTCCCTCGTGGGGGCCTCTCCTACAATGAGCAGTTCTTC; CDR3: CASSLPRGGLSYNEQFF
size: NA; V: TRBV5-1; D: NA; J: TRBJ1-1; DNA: TGCGCCAGCAGCTCCTTACGGGAGGGCACCAAAGGGACTGAAGCTTTCTTT; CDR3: CASSSLREGTKGTEAFF
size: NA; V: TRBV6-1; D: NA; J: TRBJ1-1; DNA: TGTGCCAGCAGTGAAGCAGCCTTTAACACTGAAGCTTTCTTT; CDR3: CASSEAAFNTEAFF
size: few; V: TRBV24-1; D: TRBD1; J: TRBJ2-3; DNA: TGTGCCACCAGTGATCCCACCCCCCGGGGACAGGGGGCCACAGATACGCAGTATTTT; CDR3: CATSDPTPRGQGATDTQYF
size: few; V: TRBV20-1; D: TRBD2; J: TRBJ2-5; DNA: TGCAGTGCTAGAGACGCGACTAGCGGTCCTGGTGCCCAGTACTTC; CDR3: CSARDATSGPGAQYF
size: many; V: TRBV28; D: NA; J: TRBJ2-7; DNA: TGTGCCAGCAGTTTATTGTCAGGCTCCTACGAGCAGTACTTC; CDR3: CASSLLSGSYEQYF
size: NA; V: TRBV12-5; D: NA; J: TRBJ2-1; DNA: TGTGCTAGTGGTTTTCAAAGTAAGGAGGGTCGATCCCATGAGCAGTTCTTC; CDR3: CASGFQSKEGRSHEQFF
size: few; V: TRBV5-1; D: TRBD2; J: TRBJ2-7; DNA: TGCGCCAGCAGCCTATACCTAGCGGGAGGGTCGTACGAGCAGTACTTC; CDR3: CASSLYLAGGSYEQYF
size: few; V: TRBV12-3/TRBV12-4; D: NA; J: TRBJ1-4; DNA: TGTGCCAGCAGTTATAGGGGGAGTGAAAAACTGTTTTTT; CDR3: CASSYRGSEKLFF
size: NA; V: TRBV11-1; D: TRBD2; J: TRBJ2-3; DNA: TGTGCCAGCAGGAGTCCCGGGACTAGCGGGAGCTTAACAGATACGCAGTATTTT; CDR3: CASRSPGTSGSLTDTQYF